This is a list of T cell receptor beta chains from one sample in a study of blood T cell repertoires in COVID-19. Profiling relied on immunoSEQ multiplex PCR, and the TCRdb table lists in-frame clones only, not all of them. The sample has roughly 570,000 clones; around nine tenths are singletons. Sequencing was done on a sample of peripheral blood. The receptors were sampled from a woman between 45 and 65 years old with COVID-19, enrolled during active disease. CDR3s include the opening cysteine and the closing phenylalanine or tryptophan. The D gene is left open where the match is weak. Size is stated for part of the rows, as once, few or many counts, or as a class when the clone is expanded.

few	TRBV9	TRBD1	TRBJ1-3	CASSVRQGRGNTIYF	TGTGCCAGCAGCGTACGACAGGGACGTGGAAACACCATATATTTT
few	TRBV6-4	.	TRBJ2-1	CASSDVGRVSPGGEQFF	TGTGCCAGCAGTGACGTAGGCCGGGTTTCCCCCGGTGGTGAGCAGTTCTTC
.	TRBV29-1	.	TRBJ2-5	CSGERGQASQYF	TGCAGCGGGGAGAGAGGGCAAGCGTCCCAGTACTTC
few	TRBV19	TRBD1	TRBJ2-1	CASTGRGTEGDEQFF	TGTGCCAGTACGGGCAGGGGGACCGAGGGCGATGAGCAGTTCTTC
many	TRBV12-5	TRBD1	TRBJ1-5	CASGLSLEGQGANQPQHF	TGTGCTAGTGGTTTGTCATTAGAGGGACAGGGGGCGAATCAGCCCCAGCATTTT
.	TRBV12-5	TRBD1	TRBJ2-5	CASGGTGGQETQYF	TGTGCTAGTGGTGGAACAGGGGGCCAAGAGACCCAGTACTTC
.	TRBV18	.	TRBJ2-1	CASSPERGILSNEQFF	TGTGCCAGCTCACCCGAAAGAGGGATCCTCAGCAATGAGCAGTTCTTC
.	TRBV6-2/TRBV6-3	.	TRBJ2-3	CASSLVGGADTQYF	TGTGCCAGCAGTTTAGTAGGGGGGGCTGATACGCAGTATTTT
.	TRBV25-1	.	TRBJ1-5	CASSELGREDQPQHF	TGTGCCAGCAGTGAATTGGGCAGGGAGGATCAGCCCCAGCATTTT
.	TRBV10-1	.	TRBJ2-3	CASSESGGPTDTQYF	TGCGCCAGCAGTGAGTCTGGCGGTCCCACAGATACGCAGTATTTT
once	TRBV3-1/TRBV3-2	TRBD2	TRBJ2-3	CASSQVVAAGADTQYF	TGTGCCAGCAGCCAAGTCGTTGCCGCGGGGGCAGATACGCAGTATTTT
.	TRBV9	.	TRBJ1-3	CASTAQGGNTIYF	TGTGCCAGCACCGCCCAGGGGGGAAACACCATATATTTT
.	TRBV5-1	.	TRBJ1-1	CASSYETGSNTEAFF	TGCGCCAGCAGCTACGAGACAGGATCGAACACTGAAGCTTTCTTT
.	TRBV30	.	TRBJ1-2	CAWSVRGFGYTF	TGTGCCTGGAGTGTACGAGGGTTTGGCTACACCTTC
.	TRBV5-8	TRBD2	TRBJ2-2	CASRSQAGGQDGELFF	TGTGCCAGCAGATCCCAAGCGGGGGGGCAAGACGGGGAGCTGTTTTTT
.	TRBV4-1	TRBD2	TRBJ2-7	CASSQDLLAGVQSYEQYF	TGCGCCAGCAGCCAAGATTTACTAGCGGGGGTGCAATCCTACGAGCAGTACTTC
.	TRBV5-6	.	TRBJ2-7	CASSPRSGHEQYF	TGTGCCAGCAGCCCCCGAAGCGGGCACGAGCAGTACTTC
.	TRBV7-9	.	TRBJ1-5	CASSFSGSRSNQPQHF	TGTGCCAGCAGCTTTTCGGGGAGTAGGAGCAATCAGCCCCAGCATTTT
.	TRBV5-1	TRBD1	TRBJ1-1	CASSLAVRTGNTEAFF	TGCGCCAGCAGCTTGGCCGTGAGGACAGGGAACACTGAAGCTTTCTTT
.	TRBV25-1	.	TRBJ1-5	CASSDNRSGVGGQPQHF	TGTGCCAGCAGTGATAACCGTTCAGGGGTTGGTGGGCAGCCCCAGCATTTT
.	TRBV11-2	.	TRBJ1-6	CASSLGTGSGSPLHF	TGTGCCAGCAGCTTAGGAACAGGGTCAGGGTCACCCCTCCACTTT
.	TRBV5-5	TRBD1	TRBJ2-2	CASSRTGARTGELFF	TGTGCCAGCAGCAGGACAGGGGCTCGCACCGGGGAGCTGTTTTTT
.	TRBV24-1	.	TRBJ2-3	CATSAVRQIQETKKTDTQYF	TGTGCCACCAGTGCCGTGAGACAGATACAAGAAACTAAAAAAACAGATACGCAGTATTTT
.	TRBV9	TRBD2	TRBJ2-1	CASSVSGVYNEQFF	TGTGCCAGCAGCGTTAGCGGGGTGTACAATGAGCAGTTCTTC
.	TRBV5-1	TRBD1	TRBJ1-2	CASSSDRVYGYTF	TGCGCCAGCAGCTCGGACAGGGTATATGGCTACACCTTC
.	TRBV15	TRBD1	TRBJ1-2	CATSRDGTDYGYTF	TGTGCCACCAGCAGAGATGGGACAGACTATGGCTACACCTTC
.	TRBV9	TRBD1	TRBJ1-3	CASSSGTGRLGGNTIYF	TGTGCCAGCAGCTCGGGGACAGGGAGGTTGGGCGGAAACACCATATATTTT
.	TRBV10-1	.	TRBJ2-5	CASSPVGEETQYF	TGCGCCAGCAGTCCGGTCGGGGAGGAGACCCAGTACTTC
.	TRBV2	.	TRBJ2-2	CASTSGYSTGELFF	TGTGCCAGCACGAGCGGCTATTCCACCGGGGAGCTGTTTTTT
.	TRBV28	.	TRBJ1-5	CASIPTGRGNQPQHF	TGTGCCAGCATTCCCACCGGCAGGGGCAATCAGCCCCAGCATTTT
.	TRBV2	.	TRBJ1-2	CASSEGGGIYGYTF	TGTGCCAGCAGTGAAGGGGGGGGAATCTATGGCTACACCTTC
few	TRBV6-6	TRBD1	TRBJ1-4	CASSPYRGLNEKLFF	TGTGCCAGCAGTCCGTACAGGGGATTGAACGAAAAACTGTTTTTT
.	TRBV7-2	TRBD2	TRBJ2-3	CASSYIAGTLDTQYF	TGTGCCAGCAGCTACATAGCGGGGACCTTGGATACGCAGTATTTT
.	TRBV15	.	TRBJ2-7	CATSRDRGWYEQYF	TGTGCCACCAGCAGAGATAGGGGTTGGTACGAGCAGTACTTC
.	TRBV28	.	TRBJ1-2	CASLGQFYGYTF	TGTGCCAGCTTGGGGCAGTTCTATGGCTACACCTTC
.	TRBV11-2	.	TRBJ1-4	CASSLQWATNEKLFF	TGTGCCAGCAGTCTACAGTGGGCAACTAATGAAAAACTGTTTTTT